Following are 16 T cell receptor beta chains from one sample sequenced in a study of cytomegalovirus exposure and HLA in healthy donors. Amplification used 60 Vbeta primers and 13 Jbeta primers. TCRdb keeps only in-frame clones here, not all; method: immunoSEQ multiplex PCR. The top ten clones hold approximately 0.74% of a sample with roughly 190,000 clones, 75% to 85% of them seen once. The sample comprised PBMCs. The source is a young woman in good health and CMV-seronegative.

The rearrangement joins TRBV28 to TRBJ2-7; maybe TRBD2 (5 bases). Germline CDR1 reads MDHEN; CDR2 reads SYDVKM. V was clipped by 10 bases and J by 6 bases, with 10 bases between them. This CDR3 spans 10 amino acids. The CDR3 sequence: CATGGREQYF. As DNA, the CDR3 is TGTGCCACGGGCGGGCGCGAGCAGTACTTC.

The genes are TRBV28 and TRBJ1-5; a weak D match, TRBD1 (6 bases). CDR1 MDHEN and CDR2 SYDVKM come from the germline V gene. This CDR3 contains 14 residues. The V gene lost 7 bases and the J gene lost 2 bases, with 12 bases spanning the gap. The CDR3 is CASKGGGGNQPQHF. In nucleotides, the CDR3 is TGTGCCAGCAAAGGGGGGGGCGGCAATCAGCCCCAGCATTTT.

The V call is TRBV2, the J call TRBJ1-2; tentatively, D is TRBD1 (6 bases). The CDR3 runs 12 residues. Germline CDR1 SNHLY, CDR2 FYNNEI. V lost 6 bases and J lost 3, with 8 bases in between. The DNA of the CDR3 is TGTGCCAGCAGCGGACAGTACTATGGCTACACCTTC. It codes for CASSGQYYGYTF.

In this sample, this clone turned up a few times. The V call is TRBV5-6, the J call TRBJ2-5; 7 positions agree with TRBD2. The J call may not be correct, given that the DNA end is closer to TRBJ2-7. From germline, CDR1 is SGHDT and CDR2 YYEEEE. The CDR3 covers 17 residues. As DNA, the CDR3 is TGTGCCAGCAGCTTAGGGGCGGGGGACCTAAAGCGCTACGAGCAGTACTTC. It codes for CASSLGAGDLKRYEQYF.

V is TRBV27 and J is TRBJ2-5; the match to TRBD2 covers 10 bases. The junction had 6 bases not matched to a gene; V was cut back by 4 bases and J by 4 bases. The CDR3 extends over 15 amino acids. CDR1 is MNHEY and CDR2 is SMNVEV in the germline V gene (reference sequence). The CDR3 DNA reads TGTGCCAGCAGTTCTTATTCTAGCGGGAGAGAGACCCAGTACTTC. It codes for CASSSYSSGRETQYF.

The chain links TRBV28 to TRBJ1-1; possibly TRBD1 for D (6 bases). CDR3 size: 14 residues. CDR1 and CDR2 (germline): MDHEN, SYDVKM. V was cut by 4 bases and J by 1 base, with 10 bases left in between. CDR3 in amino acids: CASSSGQSNTEAFF. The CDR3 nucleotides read TGTGCCAGCAGTTCCGGACAGTCGAACACTGAAGCTTTCTTT.

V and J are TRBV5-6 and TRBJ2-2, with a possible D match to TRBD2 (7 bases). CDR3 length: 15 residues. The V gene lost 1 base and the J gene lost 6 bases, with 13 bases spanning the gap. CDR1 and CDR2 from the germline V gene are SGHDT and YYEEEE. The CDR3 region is CASSLWGGRAGELFF. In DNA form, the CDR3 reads TGTGCCAGCAGCTTGTGGGGGGGCAGGGCCGGGGAGCTGTTTTTT.

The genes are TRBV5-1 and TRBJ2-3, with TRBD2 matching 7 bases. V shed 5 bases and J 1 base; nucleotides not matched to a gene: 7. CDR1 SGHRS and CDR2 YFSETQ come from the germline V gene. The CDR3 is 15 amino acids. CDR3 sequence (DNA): TGCGCCAGCAGGAGACAAGCGGGGCGCACAGATACGCAGTATTTT. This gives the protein CASRRQAGRTDTQYF.

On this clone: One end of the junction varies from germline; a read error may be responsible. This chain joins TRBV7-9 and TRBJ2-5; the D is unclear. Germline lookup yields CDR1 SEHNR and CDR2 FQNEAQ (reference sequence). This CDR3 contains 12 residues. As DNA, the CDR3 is TGTTCCAGCAGCTTTATGAGGGAGACCCAGTACTTC. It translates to CSSSFMRETQYF. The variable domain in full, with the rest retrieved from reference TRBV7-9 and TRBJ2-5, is DTGVSQNPRHKITKRGQNVTFRCDPISEHNRLYWYRQTLGQGPEFLTYFQNEAQLEKSRLLSDRFSAERPKGSFSTLEIQRTEQGDSAMYLCSSSFMRETQYFGPGTRLLVL.

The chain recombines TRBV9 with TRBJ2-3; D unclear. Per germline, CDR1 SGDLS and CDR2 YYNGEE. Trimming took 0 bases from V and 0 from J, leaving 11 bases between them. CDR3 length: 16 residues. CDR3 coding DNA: TGTGCCAGCAGCGTAGTGACCAGCGAGAGCACAGATACGCAGTATTTT. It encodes CASSVVTSESTDTQYF.

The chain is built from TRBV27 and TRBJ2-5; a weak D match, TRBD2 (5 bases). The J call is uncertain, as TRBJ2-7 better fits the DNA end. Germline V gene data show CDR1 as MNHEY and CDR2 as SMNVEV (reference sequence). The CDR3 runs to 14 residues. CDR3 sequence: CASSPGSIYYEQYF. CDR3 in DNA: TGTGCCAGCAGTCCGGGGTCCATCTACTACGAGCAGTACTTC.

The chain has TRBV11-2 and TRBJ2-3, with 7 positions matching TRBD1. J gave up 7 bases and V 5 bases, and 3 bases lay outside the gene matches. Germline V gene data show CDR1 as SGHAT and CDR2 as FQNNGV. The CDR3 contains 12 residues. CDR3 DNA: TGTGCCAGCAGCCCGACAGGGTATACGCAGTATTTT. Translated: CASSPTGYTQYF.

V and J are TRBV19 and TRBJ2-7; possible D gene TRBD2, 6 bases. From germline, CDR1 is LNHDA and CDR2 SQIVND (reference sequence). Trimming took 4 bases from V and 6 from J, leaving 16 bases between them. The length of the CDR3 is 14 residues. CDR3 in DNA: TGTGCCAGTAGTACATCAGGGACTCCTCTCGAGCAGTACTTC. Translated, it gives CASSTSGTPLEQYF.

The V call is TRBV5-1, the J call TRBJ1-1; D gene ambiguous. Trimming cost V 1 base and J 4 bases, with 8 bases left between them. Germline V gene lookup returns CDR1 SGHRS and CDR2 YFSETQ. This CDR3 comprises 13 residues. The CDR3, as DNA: TGCGCCAGCAGCTTGCTGGGGAGCACTGAAGCTTTCTTT. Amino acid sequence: CASSLLGSTEAFF.

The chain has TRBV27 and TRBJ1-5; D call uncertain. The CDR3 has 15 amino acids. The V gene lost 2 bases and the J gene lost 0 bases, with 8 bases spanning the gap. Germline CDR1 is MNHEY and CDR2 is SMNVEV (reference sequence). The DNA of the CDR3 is TGTGCCAGCAGTTTAATCCAGTATAGCAATCAGCCCCAGCATTTT. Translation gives CASSLIQYSNQPQHF.

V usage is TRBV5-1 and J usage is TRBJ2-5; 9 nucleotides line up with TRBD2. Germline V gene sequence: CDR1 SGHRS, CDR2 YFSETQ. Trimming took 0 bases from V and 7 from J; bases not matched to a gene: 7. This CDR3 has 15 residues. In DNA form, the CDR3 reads TGCGCCAGCAGCTTGGTGCCTAGCGGGGCGGGGACCCAGTACTTC. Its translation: CASSLVPSGAGTQYF.